Presented here are 28 T cell receptor beta chains from one specimen sequenced in a study of OX40 agonist ivuxolimab in advanced cancers. Method: immunoSEQ multiplex PCR; TCRdb's copy keeps in-frame clones and lacks some. In the table there are 90,000 to 100,000 clones, approximately 90% of which are singletons. The sample in question was CD4+ or CD8+ T cells sorted from blood, obtained in a trial of the OX40 agonist ivuxolimab. Source of these receptors: an adult with an advanced solid tumor such as melanoma, head and neck, liver or kidney cancer.

This sequence joins TRBV7-8 and TRBJ2-2; D possibly matches TRBD1 or TRBD2 (5 bases each). The V gene's germline CDR1 is SGHVS and CDR2 FQNEAQ. V lost 3 bases and J lost 3, with 17 bases in between. The CDR3 has 17 amino acids. CDR3 DNA: TGTGCCAGCAGCTTCCCGTTGGGGACCCCCGACACCGGGGAGCTGTTTTTT. It encodes CASSFPLGTPDTGELFF.

V gene TRBV5-1 combines with J gene TRBJ2-5; possibly TRBD1 for D (6 bases). The CDR3 runs 16 residues. V was shortened by 4 bases and J by 0 bases, with 16 bases between the two germline ends. Germline CDR1 and CDR2: SGHRS and YFSETQ. In nucleotides, the CDR3 is TGCGCCAGCAGCCCGGGGACACCTGATTACCAAGAGACCCAGTACTTC. As protein: CASSPGTPDYQETQYF.

The rearrangement links TRBV18 to TRBJ1-6; D may be TRBD1 (5 bases). This CDR3 spans 17 amino acids. The ends were cut back, 4 bases at V and 11 bases at J, with 24 bases in the middle. Germline values: CDR1 KGHSH, CDR2 LQKENI. In DNA, the CDR3 is TGTGCCAGCTCACGGGACGGAGGGGTGGGAGGAATAGCACCCCTCCACTTT. Translation: CASSRDGGVGGIAPLHF. Filled out from reference TRBV18 and TRBJ1-6, the complete variable domain reads NAGVMQNPRHLVRRRGQEARLRCSPMKGHSHVYWYRQLPEEGLKFMVYLQKENIIDESGMPKERFSAEFPKEGPSILRIQQVVRGDSAAYFCASSRDGGVGGIAPLHFGNGTRLTVT.

The V gene is TRBV28, the J gene TRBJ1-2, with D unclear. The CDR3 covers 13 residues. The V end was cut by 3 bases, the J end by 2 bases, with 7 bases between. Germline CDR1 is MDHEN and CDR2 is SYDVKM. The CDR3 DNA is TGTGCCAGCAGTTTCCCCCCAAACTATGGCTACACCTTC. Translation: CASSFPPNYGYTF.

The rearrangement joins TRBV6-5 to TRBJ1-1; a possible D gene is TRBD1 (5 bases). This CDR3 spans 14 amino acids. Germline loops: CDR1 MNHEY, CDR2 SVGAGI. The V and J ends lost 0 bases and 5 bases respectively, with 10 bases between them. The CDR3 DNA sequence: TGTGCCAGCAGTTACTCGGGGGGACGAACTGAAGCTTTCTTT. Translated, it gives CASSYSGGRTEAFF.

CDR3 in amino acids: CASSGEEDYGYTF. CDR3 DNA sequence: TGTGCCAGCAGTGGGGAGGAGGACTATGGCTACACCTTC. The V call is TRBV21-1, the J call TRBJ1-2. TRBV21-1 is a listed pseudogene. The CDR3 is 13 residues long.

The chain uses TRBV14 and TRBJ1-6; a possible D gene is TRBD1 (5 bases). This CDR3 is built from 16 residues. Germline CDR1 and CDR2: SGHDN and FVKESK. The ends were cut back, 0 bases at V and 7 bases at J, with 13 bases in the middle. The CDR3 region is CASSQERRAGNSPLHF. CDR3 bases: TGTGCCAGCAGCCAAGAGCGGAGAGCAGGGAATTCACCCCTCCACTTT. Full variable domain (outside the CDR3, taken from reference TRBV14 and TRBJ1-6): EAGVTQFPSHSVIEKGQTVTLRCDPISGHDNLYWYRRVMGKEIKFLLHFVKESKQDESGMPNNRFLAERTGGTYSTLKVQPAELEDSGVYFCASSQERRAGNSPLHFGNGTRLTVT.

As DNA, the CDR3 is TGCGCCAGCAGCCAAGAGGGACTAGCTGTCAGCTCTGGGGCCAACGTCCTGACTTTC. Protein sequence: CASSQEGLAVSSGANVLTF. The rearrangement links TRBV4-1 to TRBJ2-6; TRBD2 aligns across 9 bases. The CDR3 totals 19 residues. The ends lost 0 bases at V and 0 bases at J; junction bases unmatched: 6. Germline V gene data show CDR1 as MGHRA and CDR2 as YSYEKL.

The rearrangement uses TRBV10-1 and TRBJ2-3; D is tentatively TRBD1 or TRBD2 (6 bases each). V was pared by 7 bases and J by 2 bases, with 16 bases between. The CDR3 contains 15 residues. Germline CDR1 is WNHNN and CDR2 is SYGVQD (reference sequence). The CDR3 region has the DNA TGCGCCAGCAACCGAGGGGGGTCGGCCACAGATACGCAGTATTTT. It codes for CASNRGGSATDTQYF.

V gene TRBV7-6 combines with J gene TRBJ1-2, with D tentatively TRBD1 (5 bases). The ends were cut back, 2 bases at V and 6 bases at J, with 16 bases in the middle. The CDR3 sequence is 15 residues long. Germline values: CDR1 SGHVS, CDR2 FNYEAQ. CDR3: CASSLIDRAPDGYTF. The CDR3 DNA is TGTGCCAGCAGCTTAATCGACAGAGCTCCTGATGGCTACACCTTC.

The rearrangement uses TRBV6-6 and TRBJ2-3, with 7 bases matching TRBD1. Germline trimming cut 7 bases from V and 6 bases from J; bases unmatched to any gene: 10. This CDR3 is built from 14 residues. Germline-derived CDR1 and CDR2 are MNHNY and SVGAGI (reference sequence). CDR3 coding DNA: TGTGCCAGCACCCAACAGGGGCCTAGGGATACGCAGTATTTT. Translating gives CASTQQGPRDTQYF.

The chain employs TRBV19 and TRBJ1-2, with no clear D. Germline lookup yields CDR1 LNHDA and CDR2 SQIVND (reference sequence). The CDR3 totals 14 residues. Deletions cut 3 bases from V and 8 bases from J, with 16 bases between. The CDR3 nucleotides read TGTGCCAGTAGTATTTCTAACAACCCGGGAGGCTACACCTTC. Translating it yields CASSISNNPGGYTF.

In its sample, this clone was seen a few times. This chain joins TRBV5-6 and TRBJ2-5, with D maybe TRBD1 (5 bases). There are 14 residues in the CDR3. The ends were cut back, 4 bases at V and 2 bases at J, with 12 bases in the middle. CDR1 is SGHDT, CDR2 YYEEEE, per germline. The CDR3, as DNA: TGTGCCAGCAGCGAGGACACCTATCAAGAGACCCAGTACTTC. This encodes CASSEDTYQETQYF.

The chain combines TRBV7-8 with TRBJ1-6; D might be TRBD1 (6 bases). Germline CDR1 reads SGHVS; CDR2 reads FQNEAQ. V lost 2 bases and J lost 2, with 10 bases in between. The CDR3 runs to 16 residues. The CDR3 sequence is CASSLYRDTYNSPLHF. The CDR3 DNA follows: TGTGCCAGCAGCTTATACAGGGATACCTATAATTCACCCCTCCACTTT. Looking up the rest from reference TRBV7-8 and TRBJ1-6 gives the full variable domain: GAGVSQSPRYKVAKRGQDVALRCDPISGHVSLFWYQQALGQGPEFLTYFQNEAQLDKSGLPSDRFFAERPEGSVSTLKIQRTQQEDSAVYLCASSLYRDTYNSPLHFGNGTRLTVT.

Written as DNA, the CDR3 is TGTGCCAGTAGTATGTTTGAGACCCAGTACTTC. This codes for CASSMFETQYF. This chain uses TRBV19 with TRBJ2-5; D is unresolved. Looked up from germline, CDR1 is LNHDA and CDR2 is SQIVND (reference sequence). V was shortened by 3 bases and J by 5 bases, with 4 bases between the two germline ends. There are 11 residues in the CDR3.

This chain connects TRBV10-2 to TRBJ1-6; 9 positions agree with TRBD1. This CDR3 spans 13 amino acids. V shed 6 bases and J 10 bases; nucleotides not matched to a gene: 4. Germline V lookup: CDR1 WSHSY, CDR2 SAAADI. The CDR3 bases are TGCGCCAGCAGAGGACAGGGGATGTCACCCCTCCACTTT. Protein product: CASRGQGMSPLHF.

V and J are TRBV30 and TRBJ1-3; 8 nucleotides line up with TRBD1. V lost 2 bases and J lost 4; bases outside the gene matches: 7. The CDR3 contains 15 residues. CDR1 and CDR2 from the germline V gene are GTSNPN and SVGIG (reference sequence). CDR3 nucleotide sequence: TGTGCCTGGAGTCCTCAGGGGGCTCAAGGAAACACCATATATTTT. As protein: CAWSPQGAQGNTIYF.

The rearrangement links TRBV4-3 to TRBJ1-6, with a tentative D call TRBD1 (5 bases). The germline CDR1 and CDR2 sequences are LGHNA and YSLEER. CDR3 length equals 19 residues. The V end lost 1 base, the J end lost 7 bases, and 23 bases lay between the germline ends. CDR3 sequence: CASSQADLWGEGRNSPLHF. CDR3 DNA sequence: TGCGCCAGCAGCCAAGCGGATCTCTGGGGAGAGGGACGGAATTCACCCCTCCACTTT.

The rearrangement joins TRBV10-3 to TRBJ1-5; maybe TRBD1 (5 bases). V was clipped by 0 bases and J by 9 bases, with 15 bases between them. The CDR3 is made up of 15 amino acids. CDR1 and CDR2 (germline): ENHRY, SYGVKD. The DNA for the CDR3 is TGTGCCATCAGTGAGTCCACACCGGGGCTCGGGCCCCAGCATTTT. Protein product: CAISESTPGLGPQHF.

The chain recombines TRBV10-1 with TRBJ2-7; no clear D. This CDR3 has 13 residues. CDR1 and CDR2 (germline): WNHNN, SYGVQD (reference sequence). Trimming cost V 2 bases and J 2 bases, with 7 bases left between them. The CDR3 nucleotides read TGCGCCAGCAGTGAGGGCCAGACCTACGAGCAGTACTTC. This sequence encodes CASSEGQTYEQYF.

This chain uses TRBV5-1 with TRBJ2-1; maybe TRBD2 (5 bases). Trimming removed 0 bases at V and 6 bases at J, with 10 bases between. Germline V gene data show CDR1 as SGHRS and CDR2 as YFSETQ. This CDR3 contains 14 residues. The CDR3 nucleotides read TGCGCCAGCAGCTTGGTTCACACTAGCAATGAGCAGTTCTTC. Residues: CASSLVHTSNEQFF.

The chain joins TRBV5-6 to TRBJ2-7; 11 bases agree with TRBD1. Germline loops: CDR1 SGHDT, CDR2 YYEEEE. Losses at the gene ends were 3 bases for V and 7 bases for J; bases not matched to a gene: 3. The CDR3 extends over 13 amino acids. The CDR3 DNA follows: TGTGCCAGCAGCTGGGACAGGGGGGGGGAGCAGTACTTC. Translating gives CASSWDRGGEQYF.

This chain links TRBV5-6 with TRBJ2-7, with TRBD1 identical over 7 bases. CDR1 and CDR2 from the germline V gene are SGHDT and YYEEEE. The J segment lost 2 bases and the V segment lost 4 bases, leaving 6 bases of the junction unmatched. CDR3 length: 14 residues. Written as DNA, the CDR3 is TGTGCCAGCAGCCGGACGGGACAGCCCTACGAGCAGTACTTC. Amino acids: CASSRTGQPYEQYF. The full variable domain, in which reference TRBV5-6 and TRBJ2-7 provide the parts outside the CDR3, is DAGVTQSPTHLIKTRGQQVTLRCSPKSGHDTVSWYQQALGQGPQFIFQYYEEEERQRGNFPDRFSGHQFPNYSSELNVNALLLGDSALYLCASSRTGQPYEQYFGPGTRLTVT.

The chain links TRBV7-8 to TRBJ2-7; no reliable D call. The germline V gene encodes CDR1 SGHVS and CDR2 FQNEAQ. Trimming removed 3 bases from V and 2 bases from J, with 11 bases in between. The CDR3 runs to 14 residues. Here the CDR3 reads CASSFQLVTYEQYF. The DNA for the CDR3 is TGTGCCAGCAGCTTCCAGCTAGTTACCTACGAGCAGTACTTC.

The CDR3 DNA follows: TGTGCCATCAGTGATTCCAGGGCTCCCCTCCACTTT. It specifies CAISDSRAPLHF. The chain carries TRBV10-3 and TRBJ1-6, with D perhaps TRBD1 (5 bases). CDR3 size: 12 residues. Trimming shortened V by 3 bases and J by 13 bases, and 10 bases separated the two germline ends. Per the germline V gene, CDR1 is ENHRY and CDR2 is SYGVKD.

V usage is TRBV7-2 and J usage is TRBJ1-2, with D perhaps TRBD1 (5 bases). The germline V gene encodes CDR1 SGHTA and CDR2 FQGNSA. This CDR3 is 13 amino acids long. V dropped 5 bases and J dropped 6 bases, with 13 bases sitting between them. CDR3 sequence: CASSPPGTDGYTF. For the CDR3, the DNA is TGTGCCAGCAGCCCCCCCGGGACGGATGGCTACACCTTC. The full variable domain, completed using reference TRBV7-2 and TRBJ1-2, is GAGVSQSPSNKVTEKGKDVELRCDPISGHTALYWYRQSLGQGLEFLIYFQGNSAPDKSGLPSDRFSAERTGGSVSTLTIQRTQQEDSAVYLCASSPPGTDGYTFGSGTRLTVV.

This clone has only one observation. The chain combines TRBV28 with TRBJ2-2; D might be TRBD1 (6 bases). Germline V lookup: CDR1 MDHEN, CDR2 SYDVKM. This CDR3 region has 15 residues. V was pared by 7 bases and J by 1 base, with 13 bases between. CDR3: CASNSLGQNTGELFF. CDR3 sequence (DNA): TGTGCCAGCAATTCACTGGGACAGAACACCGGGGAGCTGTTTTTT. Supplemented by reference TRBV28 and TRBJ2-2, the full variable domain reads DVKVTQSSRYLVKRTGEKVFLECVQDMDHENMFWYRQDPGLGLRLIYFSYDVKMKEKGDIPEGYSVSREKKERFSLILESASTNQTSMYLCASNSLGQNTGELFFGEGSRLTVL.

The chain links TRBV11-3 to TRBJ1-5; tentatively, D is TRBD1 (5 bases). Germline CDR1 is SGHNT and CDR2 is YENEEA. Trimming stripped 5 bases from V and 5 bases from J, with 31 bases between. The CDR3 is 20 residues long. This chain's CDR3 is CASSRWTRKPFLQADQPQHF. CDR3 bases: TGTGCCAGCAGCCGATGGACACGAAAGCCGTTTTTACAGGCAGATCAGCCCCAGCATTTT.